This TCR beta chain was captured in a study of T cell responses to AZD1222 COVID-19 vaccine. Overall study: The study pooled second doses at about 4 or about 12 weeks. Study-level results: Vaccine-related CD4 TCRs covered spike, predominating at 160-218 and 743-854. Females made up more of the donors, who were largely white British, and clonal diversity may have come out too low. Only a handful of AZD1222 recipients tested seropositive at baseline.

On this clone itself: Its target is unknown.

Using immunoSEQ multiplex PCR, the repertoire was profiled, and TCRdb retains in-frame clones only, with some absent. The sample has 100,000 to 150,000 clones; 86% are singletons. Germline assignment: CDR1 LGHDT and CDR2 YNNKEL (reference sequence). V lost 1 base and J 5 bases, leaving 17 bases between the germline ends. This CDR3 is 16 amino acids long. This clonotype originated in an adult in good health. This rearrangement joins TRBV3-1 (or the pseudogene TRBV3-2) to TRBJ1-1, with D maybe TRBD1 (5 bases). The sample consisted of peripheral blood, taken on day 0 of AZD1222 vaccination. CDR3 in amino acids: CASSQGGTPGRTEAFF. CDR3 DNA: TGTGCCAGCAGCCAAGGGGGGACTCCGGGACGGACTGAAGCTTTCTTT.